The rows below give T cell receptor beta chains drawn from one sample of a study of blood T cell repertoires in COVID-19. Some clones are missing from TCRdb's copy, which holds only in-frame ones; the method was immunoSEQ multiplex PCR. The sample yields around 400,000 clones, approximately 88% seen once. Sequencing was done on a sample of peripheral blood. The receptors were sampled from a man in his forties with acute or convalescent COVID-19. Both conserved end residues are part of each CDR3. Each record gives: CDR3 DNA, CDR3 protein, V gene, J gene, clone size, D gene. The D gene is left open where the match is weak. Expanded clones are given a class, and other clones once, few, many or no size at all.

CDR3 DNA: TGCGCCAGCAGCTTAGGGACAGCTAACTATGGCTACACCTTC
CDR3 protein: CASSLGTANYGYTF
V gene: TRBV5-1
J gene: TRBJ1-2
clone size: .
D gene: TRBD1

CDR3 DNA: TGTGCCAGCAGTAAGGGGGTAAATCAGCCCCAGCATTTT
CDR3 protein: CASSKGVNQPQHF
V gene: TRBV7-3
J gene: TRBJ1-5
clone size: .
D gene: .

CDR3 DNA: TGTGCCAGCAGCGTAGTCGGGGGGGAAGATACGCAGTATTTT
CDR3 protein: CASSVVGGEDTQYF
V gene: TRBV9
J gene: TRBJ2-3
clone size: .
D gene: TRBD2

CDR3 DNA: TGTGACTATACCAGGGGGCGCGTAAACAATGAGCAGTTCTTC
CDR3 protein: CDYTRGRVNNEQFF
V gene: TRBV6-4
J gene: TRBJ2-1
clone size: .
D gene: TRBD1

CDR3 DNA: TGTGCCAGCAGCCCGATAGCGGGAGGTAAGGGTGAGCAGTTCTTC
CDR3 protein: CASSPIAGGKGEQFF
V gene: TRBV6-5
J gene: TRBJ2-1
clone size: .
D gene: TRBD2

CDR3 DNA: TGTGCCAGCAGTGAAGGTTTCGGGTTTCAAGAGACCCAGTACTTC
CDR3 protein: CASSEGFGFQETQYF
V gene: TRBV2
J gene: TRBJ2-5
clone size: .
D gene: .

CDR3 DNA: TGTGCCATTACAAGCGGGGGGCCCCACAATGAGCAGTTCTTC
CDR3 protein: CAITSGGPHNEQFF
V gene: TRBV24-1
J gene: TRBJ2-1
clone size: .
D gene: TRBD2

CDR3 DNA: TGTGCCAGCAGCGTAGGCGAAGATACGCAGTATTTT
CDR3 protein: CASSVGEDTQYF
V gene: TRBV9
J gene: TRBJ2-3
clone size: .
D gene: .

CDR3 DNA: TGTGCCTGGGCGGTGAACACTGAAGCTTTCTTT
CDR3 protein: CAWAVNTEAFF
V gene: TRBV30
J gene: TRBJ1-1
clone size: few
D gene: .

CDR3 DNA: TGTGCCAGCAGTTTATGGTCCGAGACTCACACAGGCGGCTACACCTTC
CDR3 protein: CASSLWSETHTGGYTF
V gene: TRBV28
J gene: TRBJ1-2
clone size: .
D gene: .

CDR3 DNA: TGTGCCAGCAGCTTAGTTGCCAGCGGGGGGGCAGATACGCAGTATTTT
CDR3 protein: CASSLVASGGADTQYF
V gene: TRBV7-8
J gene: TRBJ2-3
clone size: .
D gene: TRBD2

CDR3 DNA: TGTGCCAGCAGTTTTTCCCGGACAGGGGGGAACTATGGCTACACCTTC
CDR3 protein: CASSFSRTGGNYGYTF
V gene: TRBV27
J gene: TRBJ1-2
clone size: .
D gene: TRBD1

CDR3 DNA: TGCAGCAGAAACAGGCGCCCCTTC
CDR3 protein: CSRNRRPF
V gene: TRBV29-1
J gene: TRBJ1-2
clone size: .
D gene: .

CDR3 DNA: TGCAGCGTTGAAGACAGGGGCTATGGCTACACCTTC
CDR3 protein: CSVEDRGYGYTF
V gene: TRBV29-1
J gene: TRBJ1-2
clone size: .
D gene: .

CDR3 DNA: TGTGCCAGCAGCATCGGACAGGACGGCACTGAAGCTTTCTTT
CDR3 protein: CASSIGQDGTEAFF
V gene: TRBV7-8
J gene: TRBJ1-1
clone size: .
D gene: TRBD1

CDR3 DNA: TGCGCCAGCAGCTTGATATTAGCGGGGAGCTACAATGAGCAGTTCTTC
CDR3 protein: CASSLILAGSYNEQFF
V gene: TRBV5-1
J gene: TRBJ2-1
clone size: .
D gene: TRBD2

CDR3 DNA: TGCGCCAGCAGCTCTACTGCTGGGGCCAACGTCCTGACTTTC
CDR3 protein: CASSSTAGANVLTF
V gene: TRBV5-1
J gene: TRBJ2-6
clone size: .
D gene: .

CDR3 DNA: TGTGCCAGCAGCTTTTCGACTAGCGGGGGGGCCGGGACCGGGGAGCTGTTTTTT
CDR3 protein: CASSFSTSGGAGTGELFF
V gene: TRBV7-6
J gene: TRBJ2-2
clone size: .
D gene: TRBD2

CDR3 DNA: TGCGCCAGCAGCTGGAAGGGGGCTAAAAATTCACCCCTCCACTTT
CDR3 protein: CASSWKGAKNSPLHF
V gene: TRBV5-1
J gene: TRBJ1-6
clone size: .
D gene: TRBD1

CDR3 DNA: TGTGCCAGCAGCCAGGGACAGGGCCATGAGCAGTTCTTC
CDR3 protein: CASSQGQGHEQFF
V gene: TRBV6-9
J gene: TRBJ2-1
clone size: .
D gene: TRBD1

CDR3 DNA: TGCGCCAGCAGTGAGGGGCAGGTAAAAGAGACCCAGTACTTC
CDR3 protein: CASSEGQVKETQYF
V gene: TRBV10-1
J gene: TRBJ2-5
clone size: .
D gene: .

CDR3 DNA: TGTGCCGCCCTTGGTAACAGGGCTCGTGGGAATCAGCCCCAGCATTTT
CDR3 protein: CAALGNRARGNQPQHF
V gene: TRBV28
J gene: TRBJ1-5
clone size: .
D gene: .

CDR3 DNA: TGTGCCAGCAGCTTGGCCCCAGGATCAGATACGCAGTATTTT
CDR3 protein: CASSLAPGSDTQYF
V gene: TRBV5-4
J gene: TRBJ2-3
clone size: .
D gene: .

CDR3 DNA: TGTGCCAGTAGTGACTACGGAGGGGCGGTAGCCAAAAACATTCAGTACTTC
CDR3 protein: CASSDYGGAVAKNIQYF
V gene: TRBV19
J gene: TRBJ2-4
clone size: .
D gene: .

CDR3 DNA: TGTGCCAGCAGTTTAAAGCCCGAAGGGACAGTCTATGGCTACACCTTC
CDR3 protein: CASSLKPEGTVYGYTF
V gene: TRBV27
J gene: TRBJ1-2
clone size: .
D gene: TRBD1

CDR3 DNA: TGTGCCAGCAGTGCGTCGGGGGGACCCAACACTGAAGCTTTCTTT
CDR3 protein: CASSASGGPNTEAFF
V gene: TRBV28
J gene: TRBJ1-1
clone size: .
D gene: .